This T cell receptor beta chain came from a study of OX40 agonist ivuxolimab in advanced cancers. Produced via immunoSEQ multiplex PCR; TCRdb's table is partial and in-frame only. Among some 5,600 clones listed, about 81% were seen once. The CDR3 spans 11 residues. Germline V gives CDR1 MNHEY, CDR2 SMNVEV (reference sequence). V was clipped by 5 bases and J by 4 bases, with 3 bases between them. The source is an adult with an advanced solid tumor such as melanoma, head and neck, liver or kidney cancer. The sequencing used CD4+ or CD8+ T cells sorted from blood, collected in a trial of the OX40 agonist ivuxolimab. This chain joins TRBV27 and TRBJ2-1, with D hard to call. The chain's CDR3 is CASSQYNEQFF. The CDR3 region has the DNA TGTGCCAGCAGTCAGTACAATGAGCAGTTCTTC.